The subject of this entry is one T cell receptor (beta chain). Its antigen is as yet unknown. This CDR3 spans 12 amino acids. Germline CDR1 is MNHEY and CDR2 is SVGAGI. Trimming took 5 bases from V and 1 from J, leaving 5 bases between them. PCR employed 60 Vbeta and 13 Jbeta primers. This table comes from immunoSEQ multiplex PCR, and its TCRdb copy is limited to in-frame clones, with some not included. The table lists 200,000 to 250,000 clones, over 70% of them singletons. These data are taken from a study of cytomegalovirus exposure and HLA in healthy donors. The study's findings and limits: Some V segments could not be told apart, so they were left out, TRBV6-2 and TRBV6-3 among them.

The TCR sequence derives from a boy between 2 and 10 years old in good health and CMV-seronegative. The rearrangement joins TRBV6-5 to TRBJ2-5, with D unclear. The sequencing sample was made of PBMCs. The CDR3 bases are TGTGCCAGCAGTACCGGCCAAGAGACCCAGTACTTC. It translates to CASSTGQETQYF.